The clone carrying this T cell receptor (beta chain) was counted a single time. What it recognizes is unknown. The data originate from a study of type 1 regulatory T cells. Across the whole study: T-allo10 is an in vitro-generated, Tr1-enriched CD4 T cell product specific for alloantigen.

From the reads, TCRdb called clonotypes with MiXCR, one entry per CDR3 protein. In the table there are 11,000 to 15,000 distinct CDR3 sequences, roughly 13% of which are singletons. V shed 4 bases, J shed 4 bases, and the junction held 6 bases outside the gene matches. The CDR3 runs to 14 residues. CDR1 and CDR2 (germline): SGHKS, YYEKEE (reference sequence). Sequencing was performed on cultured T cells, either the whole culture or a sorted T cell fraction (not recorded which). The source is a human donor in good health. The genes are TRBV5-5 and TRBJ2-3; TRBD1 matches at 7 bases. The CDR3 spells CASSQTGAADTQYF. The CDR3 DNA reads TGTGCCAGCAGCCAAACAGGGGCTGCAGATACGCAGTATTTT.